These 8 T cell receptor beta chains came from one sample sequenced in a study of early T cells in non-severe SARS-CoV-2 infection. TCRdb independently ran MiXCR on the 5' RACE reads; one entry per CDR3 protein. The repertoire has over 30,000 distinct CDR3 sequences, 7% to 7.5% of them found once; the top ten carry approximately 13%. Source: whole blood, taken at baseline. All receptors derive from an adult who was a healthcare worker with PCR-confirmed SARS-CoV-2 infection or an uninfected control (not recorded which).

This clonotype showed up just a few times. The CDR3 region is CASRDRAITEAFF. The CDR3 DNA is TGTGCCAGCAGGGACCGGGCCATCACTGAAGCTTTCTTT. The chain uses TRBV6-5 and TRBJ1-1; D not resolved. The V and J ends lost 6 bases and 4 bases respectively, with 12 bases between them. CDR3 length: 13 residues. Germline CDR1 and CDR2: MNHEY and SVGAGI.

There are many counts of this clonotype. The gene calls are TRBV4-3 and TRBJ2-7; D might be TRBD1 (6 bases). Germline values: CDR1 LGHNA, CDR2 YSLEER. The CDR3 has 13 residues. V lost 3 bases and J lost 6, with 12 bases in between. The CDR3 loop reads CASSQNQGLEQYF. The CDR3 DNA follows: TGCGCCAGCAGCCAGAACCAGGGGCTCGAGCAGTACTTC.

This clonotype turned up a few times. This chain connects TRBV12-3 or TRBV12-4 to TRBJ2-3, with 7 bases lining up with TRBD1. This CDR3 spans 12 amino acids. CDR3: CTTGSSVDTQYF. CDR3 nucleotide sequence: TGTACGACAGGGTCTAGTGTCGATACGCAGTATTTT.

This clonotype appeared many times. The chain combines TRBV12-3 or TRBV12-4 with TRBJ2-3; TRBD1 might be the D (7 bases). The length of the CDR3 is 13 residues. The V and J ends lost 8 bases and 4 bases respectively, with 13 bases between them. CDR3 residues: CASWRGPADTQYF. The DNA for the CDR3 is TGTGCCAGCTGGAGGGGGCCAGCAGATACGCAGTATTTT.

This clonotype was recorded many times. CDR3 DNA: TGTGCCAGTATGCGTGAGGGTTACTCTGGGGCCAACGTCCTGACTTTC. Its translation is CASMREGYSGANVLTF. The chain uses TRBV19 and TRBJ2-6; D perhaps matches TRBD2 (5 bases). Trimming cost V 7 bases and J 0 bases, with 13 bases left between them. This CDR3 is built from 16 residues. Germline V gene lookup returns CDR1 LNHDA and CDR2 SQIVND (reference sequence).

This clonotype has just a few counts. The V gene is TRBV12-3 or TRBV12-4, the J gene TRBJ2-7; 8 nucleotides agree with TRBD2. The length of the CDR3 is 13 residues. Unmatched junction bases numbered 5, after V lost 7 bases and J lost 3 bases. CDR3 nucleotide sequence: TGTGCCAGCACCCCGGGACTAGGCTACGAGCAGTACTTC. It specifies CASTPGLGYEQYF.

This clonotype was seen only a few times. The rearrangement joins TRBV2 to TRBJ1-4; unclear D gene. There are 11 residues in the CDR3. Germline CDR1 is SNHLY and CDR2 is FYNNEI. V was trimmed by 3 bases and J by 8 bases, leaving 4 bases between them. The CDR3 nucleotides are TGTGCCAGCAGTGATGTAGAAAAACTGTTTTTT. Translated, it gives CASSDVEKLFF. Using reference TRBV2 and TRBJ1-4 for the parts outside the CDR3, the full variable domain is EPEVTQTPSHQVTQMGQEVILRCVPISNHLYFYWYRQILGQKVEFLVSFYNNEISEKSEIFDDQFSVERPDGSNFTLKIRSTKLEDSAMYFCASSDVEKLFFGSGTQLSVL.

This clonotype was seen repeatedly, ten times or more. V gene TRBV19 combines with J gene TRBJ1-2; no clear D gene. This CDR3 is built from 12 residues. Germline CDR1 is LNHDA and CDR2 is SQIVND (reference sequence). Trimming removed 5 bases from V and 5 bases from J, with 9 bases in between. The CDR3 here is CASSLGTYGYTF. As DNA, the CDR3 is TGTGCCAGTAGTCTCGGAACTTATGGCTACACCTTC.